The 16 T cell receptor beta chains presented below share a single source sample, sequenced in a study of shared clonotypes between healthy human individuals. CD45RO-negative CD8 cells positively selected for CCR7 made up the naive population, which excluded terminally differentiated effector memory CD45RA+ cells. Libraries were prepared by immunoSEQ multiplex PCR; TCRdb keeps only in-frame clonotypes and omits some of them. The sample gives more than 2 million clones, over 85% of which show up once; around 1.7% is in the top ten. The sequencing input was naive CD8+ T cells from PBMCs. The source of these receptors is a man between 18 and 35 years old in good health. Some clones in this sample may be carry-over from other donors' samples.

This clone was observed a few times. The V and J genes are TRBV7-9 and TRBJ2-2; D is ambiguous. Germline CDR1 SEHNR, CDR2 FQNEAQ (reference sequence). V gave up 7 bases and J gave up 2 bases, with 5 bases separating them. This CDR3 spans 12 amino acids. The CDR3 is CASTTNTGELFF. CDR3 in DNA: TGTGCCAGCACCACAAACACCGGGGAGCTGTTTTTT.

The rearrangement uses TRBV5-1 and TRBJ2-1, with TRBD2 matching over 7 bases. The length of the CDR3 is 15 residues. Germline V gives CDR1 SGHRS, CDR2 YFSETQ. J gave up 7 bases and V 0 bases, and 7 bases lay outside the gene matches. The DNA of the CDR3 is TGCGCCAGCAGCTTGGGAAGCGGGATTAAAAATGAGCAGTTCTTC. Its translation: CASSLGSGIKNEQFF. The full variable domain, in which reference TRBV5-1 and TRBJ2-1 provide the parts outside the CDR3, is KAGVTQTPRYLIKTRGQQVTLSCSPISGHRSVSWYQQTPGQGLQFLFEYFSETQRNKGNFPGRFSGRQFSNSRSEMNVSTLELGDSALYLCASSLGSGIKNEQFFGPGTRLTVL.

This clone was counted once. This rearrangement joins TRBV4-1 to TRBJ2-7, with D unclear. The V end lost 1 base, the J end lost 3 bases, and 10 bases lay between the germline ends. The CDR3 spans 14 residues. Germline V gives CDR1 MGHRA, CDR2 YSYEKL. The CDR3: CASSQGRRLYEQYF. The CDR3 nucleotides are TGCGCCAGCAGCCAAGGCAGGAGACTCTACGAGCAGTACTTC.

The chain recombines TRBV5-1 with TRBJ2-2; D ambiguous. V was trimmed by 2 bases and J by 4 bases, leaving 12 bases between them. The CDR3 spans 15 residues. CDR1 is SGHRS, CDR2 YFSETQ, per germline. The CDR3 DNA sequence: TGCGCCAGCAGCTTCAGCCCTGGCGGCACCGGGGAGCTGTTTTTT. This translates into CASSFSPGGTGELFF.

The gene calls are TRBV19 and TRBJ1-4; D is unclear. The germline CDR1 and CDR2 sequences are LNHDA and SQIVND (reference sequence). The CDR3 runs 14 residues. V was trimmed by 7 bases and J by 4 bases, leaving 13 bases between them. For the CDR3, the DNA is TGTGCCAGTAAAGGCACAGTAAGTAATGAAAAACTGTTTTTT. Its protein is CASKGTVSNEKLFF.

This chain uses TRBV19 with TRBJ1-2; D call uncertain. Germline CDR1 LNHDA, CDR2 SQIVND (reference sequence). With 5 bases removed from V and 6 bases from J, the gap between germline ends came to 13 bases. The CDR3 covers 13 residues. CDR3 nucleotide sequence: TGTGCCAGTAGTCCGCGACCGGGAGATGGCTACACCTTC. It translates to CASSPRPGDGYTF.

In this sample, this clone turned up once. The sample contains more than one DNA sequence encoding this CDR3. CDR3 sequence: CASSPPRLAGTYNEQFF. As DNA, the CDR3 is TGTGCCAGCTCACCACCGAGACTAGCGGGGACCTACAATGAGCAGTTCTTC. V is TRBV18 and J is TRBJ2-1; 11 bases map to TRBD2. In germline, CDR1 is KGHSH, CDR2 LQKENI. CDR3 size: 17 residues. V lost 0 bases, J lost 2 bases, and 3 bases stayed unmatched.

The J gene is TRBJ2-1, the V gene TRBV9; no reliable D call. CDR3 length: 13 residues. The V and J ends lost 0 bases and 6 bases respectively, with 7 bases between them. Germline loops: CDR1 SGDLS, CDR2 YYNGEE. The CDR3 DNA follows: TGTGCCAGCAGCGTAGGGGCTACCAATGAGCAGTTCTTC. Amino acids: CASSVGATNEQFF. Looking up the rest from reference TRBV9 and TRBJ2-1 gives the full variable domain: DSGVTQTPKHLITATGQRVTLRCSPRSGDLSVYWYQQSLDQGLQFLIQYYNGEERAKGNILERFSAQQFPDLHSELNLSSLELGDSALYFCASSVGATNEQFFGPGTRLTVL.

The V gene is TRBV30, the J gene TRBJ2-7, with 10 positions matching TRBD2. Germline CDR1 reads GTSNPN; CDR2 reads SVGIG (reference sequence). V shed 0 bases, J shed 2 bases, and the junction held 13 bases outside the gene matches. There are 18 residues in the CDR3. The CDR3 region has the DNA TGTGCCTGGAGTGTAAGGTTCAAATTAGCGGGGGGACCCTACGAGCAGTACTTC. Protein product: CAWSVRFKLAGGPYEQYF.

This rearrangement joins TRBV5-1 to TRBJ1-2; D might be TRBD1 (5 bases). Trimming removed 0 bases at V and 8 bases at J, with 20 bases between. Germline CDR1 SGHRS, CDR2 YFSETQ. The CDR3 totals 16 residues. In DNA form, the CDR3 reads TGCGCCAGCAGCTTGGGTCCAGGCCCAGGGCCGACGGGCTACACCTTC. This gives the protein CASSLGPGPGPTGYTF.

This rearrangement joins TRBV18 to TRBJ1-2; no firm D call. This CDR3 contains 13 residues. Between the trimmed V and J ends, which lost 0 bases and 5 bases, there was a span of 7 bases. Germline CDR1 is KGHSH and CDR2 is LQKENI. CDR3 sequence (DNA): TGTGCCAGCTCACCACCGGATAGTTATGGCTACACCTTC. This sequence encodes CASSPPDSYGYTF. The variable domain in full, with the rest retrieved from reference TRBV18 and TRBJ1-2, is NAGVMQNPRHLVRRRGQEARLRCSPMKGHSHVYWYRQLPEEGLKFMVYLQKENIIDESGMPKERFSAEFPKEGPSILRIQQVVRGDSAAYFCASSPPDSYGYTFGSGTRLTVV.

J is TRBJ2-7 and V is TRBV10-3, with D perhaps TRBD2 (5 bases). The CDR3 totals 14 residues. Germline V gene data show CDR1 as ENHRY and CDR2 as SYGVKD. Trimming took off 10 bases at V and 4 bases at J, with 20 bases between the two ends. The CDR3 sequence: CATRPAAGEYEQYF. The CDR3 coding sequence is TGTGCCACCAGGCCAGCGGCTGGGGAGTACGAGCAGTACTTC.

The chain has TRBV6-1 and TRBJ2-1; unclear D gene. CDR1 MNHNS and CDR2 SASEGT come from the germline V gene. The CDR3 is made up of 15 amino acids. V was clipped by 1 base and J by 1 base, with 8 bases between them. The CDR3 loop reads CASSEEAVSYNEQFF. Here the CDR3 DNA reads TGTGCCAGCAGTGAAGAGGCAGTGTCCTACAATGAGCAGTTCTTC.

The rearrangement uses TRBV12-5 and TRBJ2-3, with D hard to call. CDR1 and CDR2 from the germline V gene are LGHNT and FRNRAP. There are 11 residues in the CDR3. V lost 7 bases to trimming and J lost 6 bases, with 8 bases between them. CDR3 region: CASAVRDTQYF. DNA of the CDR3: TGTGCTAGTGCCGTCCGGGATACGCAGTATTTT.

A few counts support this clone. The rearrangement joins TRBV27 to TRBJ1-1; D unresolved. V dropped 6 bases and J dropped 5 bases, with 19 bases sitting between them. CDR1 MNHEY and CDR2 SMNVEV come from the germline V gene (reference sequence). This CDR3 is 15 amino acids long. DNA of the CDR3: TGTGCCAGCAGGCACCCTTCTACGGGAGTGACTGAAGCTTTCTTT. This gives the protein CASRHPSTGVTEAFF.

The V and J genes are TRBV7-8 and TRBJ2-1; weak D call: TRBD2 (6 bases). CDR1 is SGHVS and CDR2 is FQNEAQ in the germline V gene. V was trimmed by 3 bases and J by 0 bases, leaving 18 bases between them. This CDR3 region has 18 residues. The CDR3 DNA follows: TGTGCCAGCAGCTTGGGGAAGAGGAGGGCGGGCTCCTACAATGAGCAGTTCTTC. Translated, it gives CASSLGKRRAGSYNEQFF. The whole variable domain, filled in from reference TRBV7-8 and TRBJ2-1, reads GAGVSQSPRYKVAKRGQDVALRCDPISGHVSLFWYQQALGQGPEFLTYFQNEAQLDKSGLPSDRFFAERPEGSVSTLKIQRTQQEDSAVYLCASSLGKRRAGSYNEQFFGPGTRLTVL.